Reported below is one TCR beta chain. Other DNA sequences from this sample encode an identical CDR3 as well. Generated by immunoSEQ multiplex PCR, the TCRdb table keeps only in-frame clones and is missing some. Of some 2,100,000 clones detected, approximately 94% appear once; the ten largest clones hold roughly 0.13%. The entry originates in a study of shared clonotypes between healthy human individuals. Trimming removed 3 bases from V and 0 bases from J, with 6 bases in between. The CDR3 totals 13 residues. CDR1 is LNHDA and CDR2 is SQIVND in the germline V gene (reference sequence). The genes are TRBV19 and TRBJ2-7; D unclear. The TCR originated in a man between 18 and 29 years old in good health. The sequencing sample was made of naive CD4+ T cells sorted from blood. Subset of the sample: CD45RA+ positively selected. CDR3 sequence reads: CASSIGDSYEQYF. The CDR3, as DNA: TGTGCCAGTAGTATTGGCGACTCCTACGAGCAGTACTTC.